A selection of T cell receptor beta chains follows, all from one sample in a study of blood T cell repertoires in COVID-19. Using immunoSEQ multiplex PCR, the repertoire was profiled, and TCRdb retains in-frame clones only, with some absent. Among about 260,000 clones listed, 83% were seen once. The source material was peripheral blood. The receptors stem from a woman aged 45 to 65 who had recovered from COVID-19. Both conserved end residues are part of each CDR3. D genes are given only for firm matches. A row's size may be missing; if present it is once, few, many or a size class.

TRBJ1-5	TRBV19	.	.	CASSRHTRPGGHQPQHF	TGTGCCAGTAGTAGGCATACCCGTCCGGGGGGCCATCAGCCCCAGCATTTT
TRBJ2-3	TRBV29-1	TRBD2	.	CSVEGGLAASTDTQYF	TGCAGCGTTGAAGGGGGACTAGCGGCTTCCACAGATACGCAGTATTTT
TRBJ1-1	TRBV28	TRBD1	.	CASSLPIGTGETEAFF	TGTGCCAGCAGTTTACCCATTGGGACAGGGGAGACTGAAGCTTTCTTT
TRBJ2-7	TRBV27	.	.	CATAEGIAYEQYF	TGTGCCACCGCGGAGGGGATCGCCTACGAGCAGTACTTC
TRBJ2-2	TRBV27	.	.	CASSFTSPPGELFF	TGTGCCAGCAGTTTCACGAGTCCCCCCGGGGAGCTGTTTTTT
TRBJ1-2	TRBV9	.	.	CASSVAPGSQYGYTF	TGTGCCAGCAGCGTAGCCCCAGGGTCCCAGTATGGCTACACCTTC
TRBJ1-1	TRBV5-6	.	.	CASSLEWGQTEAFF	TGTGCCAGCAGCTTGGAATGGGGGCAGACTGAAGCTTTCTTT
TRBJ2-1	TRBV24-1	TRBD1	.	CATSDLNTGTGRHNEQFF	TGTGCCACCAGTGACCTTAATACCGGGACAGGGAGACACAATGAGCAGTTCTTC
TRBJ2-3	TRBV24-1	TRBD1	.	CATSALGQQSSTDTQYF	TGTGCCACCAGTGCCCTGGGACAGCAATCTAGCACAGATACGCAGTATTTT
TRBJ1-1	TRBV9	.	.	CASSVEGVTEAFF	TGTGCCAGCAGCGTAGAGGGGGTCACTGAAGCTTTCTTT
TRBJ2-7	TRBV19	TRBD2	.	CASGLAGKGGSEEQYF	TGTGCCAGTGGCCTAGCGGGAAAGGGAGGTTCGGAAGAGCAGTACTTC
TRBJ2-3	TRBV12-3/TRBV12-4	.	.	CASRSFSTQYF	TGTGCCAGCAGGTCTTTCTCTACGCAGTATTTT
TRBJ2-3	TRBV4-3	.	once	CASSQEPSSATSTDTQYF	TGCGCCAGCAGCCAAGAACCGTCTAGCGCCACTAGCACAGATACGCAGTATTTT
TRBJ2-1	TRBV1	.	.	CTSSQPGTRINCEQFF	TGCACCAGCAGCCAGCCCGGGACTAGGATTAATTGTGAGCAGTTCTTC
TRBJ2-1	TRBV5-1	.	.	CASSVTGTPYNEQFF	TGCGCCAGCAGCGTCACAGGGACGCCCTACAATGAGCAGTTCTTC
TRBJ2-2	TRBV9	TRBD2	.	CASTRTSGNTGELFF	TGTGCCAGCACCCGGACTAGCGGGAACACCGGGGAGCTGTTTTTT
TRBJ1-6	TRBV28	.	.	CATLISYNSPLHF	TGTGCCACCCTTATCTCCTATAATTCACCCCTCCACTTT
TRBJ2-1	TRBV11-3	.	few	CASKGGWSNEQFF	TGTGCCAGCAAGGGGGGGTGGTCCAATGAGCAGTTCTTC
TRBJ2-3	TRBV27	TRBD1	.	CASSLSSPRQGSSTDTQYF	TGTGCCAGCAGTTTATCTTCTCCGAGACAGGGCTCCAGCACAGATACGCAGTATTTT
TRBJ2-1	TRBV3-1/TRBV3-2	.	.	CASSQDPDNEQFF	TGTGCCAGCAGCCAAGACCCTGACAATGAGCAGTTCTTC
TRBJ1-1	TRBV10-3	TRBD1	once	CAISESHRGWVEAFF	TGTGCCATCAGTGAGTCGCACAGGGGGTGGGTCGAAGCTTTCTTT
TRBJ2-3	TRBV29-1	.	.	CSVEIRGTSTDTQYF	TGCAGCGTTGAAATCAGGGGAACTAGCACAGATACGCAGTATTTT
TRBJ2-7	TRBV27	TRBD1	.	CASSLPGTATTEQYF	TGTGCCAGCAGTTTACCGGGGACAGCTACTACCGAGCAGTACTTC
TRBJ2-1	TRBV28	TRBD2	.	CASSASSGSSEQFF	TGTGCCAGCAGTGCCTCTAGCGGGAGCTCTGAGCAGTTCTTC
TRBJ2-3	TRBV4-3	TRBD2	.	CASSPGTSGPHTQYF	TGCGCCAGCAGCCCCGGGACTAGCGGACCCCATACGCAGTATTTT
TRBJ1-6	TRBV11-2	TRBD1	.	CASSLGPGQLNSPLHF	TGTGCCAGCAGCTTAGGGCCGGGACAGCTTAATTCACCCCTCCACTTT
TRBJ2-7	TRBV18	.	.	CASSPRQAASYEQYF	TGTGCCAGCTCACCACGACAGGCCGCCTCCTACGAGCAGTACTTC
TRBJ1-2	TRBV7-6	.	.	CASSLEALGREGYTF	TGTGCCAGCAGCTTAGAGGCGCTAGGGAGGGAGGGCTACACCTTC
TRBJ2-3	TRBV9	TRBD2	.	CASRPSGASTDTQYF	TGTGCCAGCAGACCTAGCGGGGCTTCCACAGATACGCAGTATTTT
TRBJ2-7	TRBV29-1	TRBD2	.	CSVIRQERGDEQYF	TGCAGCGTCATACGACAGGAGCGGGGGGACGAGCAGTACTTC
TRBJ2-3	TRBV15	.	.	CATSRVVADTQYF	TGTGCCACCAGCAGAGTAGTAGCAGATACGCAGTATTTT
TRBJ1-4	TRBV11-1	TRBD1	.	CASSSATGRNEKLFF	TGTGCCAGCAGCTCCGCGACAGGGAGGAATGAAAAACTGTTTTTT
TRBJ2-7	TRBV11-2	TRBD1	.	CASSLTGQGVYEQYF	TGTGCCAGCAGCTTAACGGGACAGGGGGTCTACGAGCAGTACTTC
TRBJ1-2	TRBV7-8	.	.	CASRRKGVRGYGYTF	TGTGCCAGCAGACGGAAGGGGGTTAGGGGGTATGGCTACACCTTC
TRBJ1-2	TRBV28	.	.	CASGTGPNYGYTF	TGTGCCAGCGGAACAGGTCCTAACTATGGCTACACCTTC